Below, 6 T cell receptor beta chains from the same sample are listed, as sequenced in a study of blood T cell repertoires in COVID-19. Profiling relied on immunoSEQ multiplex PCR, and the TCRdb table lists in-frame clones only, not all of them. Here the sample spans approximately 91,000 clones, 75% to 90% being singletons. Input material: peripheral blood. These receptors originate from a human donor in a cohort sampled during active COVID-19.

The V gene is TRBV5-1, the J gene TRBJ1-6; 9 nucleotides match TRBD1. With V trimmed by 3 bases and J by 7 bases, 5 bases remained unmatched. Germline CDR1 and CDR2: SGHRS and YFSETQ. The CDR3 consists of 15 residues. The CDR3 loop is CASSSQQGANSPLHF. For the CDR3, the DNA is TGCGCCAGCAGCTCGCAACAGGGGGCGAATTCACCCCTCCACTTT.

The rearrangement joins TRBV25-1 to TRBJ1-2; D is undetermined. This CDR3 has 13 amino acids. The germline V gene has CDR1 MGHDK and CDR2 SYGVNS. The ends were cut back, 7 bases at V and 10 bases at J, with 19 bases in the middle. The CDR3 spells CASTLGSFAPYTF. The CDR3, as DNA: TGTGCCAGCACCCTAGGGAGTTTCGCCCCCTACACCTTC.

CDR3 region: CASSSRDTNYEQYF. In DNA form, the CDR3 reads TGTGCCAGCAGCTCCCGGGACACCAACTACGAGCAGTACTTC. The genes are TRBV5-4 and TRBJ2-7; perhaps TRBD1 as D (6 bases). Between the trimmed V and J ends, which lost 3 bases and 3 bases, there was a span of 13 bases. CDR1 SGHNT and CDR2 YYREEE come from the germline V gene (reference sequence). The CDR3 is 14 residues long.

This clone came up once. The chain joins TRBV5-1 to TRBJ1-2; 9 nucleotides line up with TRBD1. With 3 bases clipped from V and 7 bases from J, the junction kept 7 bases outside the gene matches. Germline V gives CDR1 SGHRS, CDR2 YFSETQ. The CDR3 runs to 14 residues. CDR3 sequence reads: CASSSETGGGGYTF. The CDR3 DNA reads TGCGCCAGCAGCTCAGAAACAGGGGGCGGTGGCTACACCTTC. The whole variable domain, filled in from reference TRBV5-1 and TRBJ1-2, reads KAGVTQTPRYLIKTRGQQVTLSCSPISGHRSVSWYQQTPGQGLQFLFEYFSETQRNKGNFPGRFSGRQFSNSRSEMNVSTLELGDSALYLCASSSETGGGGYTFGSGTRLTVV.

V gene TRBV27 combines with J gene TRBJ1-6; D is perhaps TRBD1 (5 bases). This CDR3 spans 15 amino acids. Trimming cost V 2 bases and J 7 bases, with 12 bases left between them. Germline V gives CDR1 MNHEY, CDR2 SMNVEV (reference sequence). The CDR3 bases are TGTGCCAGCAGTTTAGTGCTCAAGGGGAATTCACCCCTCCACTTT. Translation gives CASSLVLKGNSPLHF.

The chain joins TRBV15 to TRBJ2-7, with TRBD2 identical over 7 bases. The length of the CDR3 is 14 residues. Germline values: CDR1 LNHNV, CDR2 YYDKDF (reference sequence). V lost 0 bases to trimming and J lost 9 bases; unmatched junction nucleotides: 8. The CDR3 bases are TGTGCCACCAGCAGAGATGCGGCAGGGAGGGGGCAGTACTTC. This sequence encodes CATSRDAAGRGQYF.